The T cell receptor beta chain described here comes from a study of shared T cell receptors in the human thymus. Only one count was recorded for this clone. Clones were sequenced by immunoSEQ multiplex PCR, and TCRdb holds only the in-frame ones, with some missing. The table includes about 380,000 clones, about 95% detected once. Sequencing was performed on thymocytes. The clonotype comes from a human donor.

CDR3 in amino acids: CASSYTPPYGYTF. CDR3 in DNA: TGTGCCAGCAGTTACACCCCGCCTTATGGCTACACCTTC. The genes are TRBV6-5 and TRBJ1-2, with D uncertain. This CDR3 is built from 13 residues. Trimming removed 2 bases at V and 5 bases at J, with 9 bases between. Germline V gene sequence: CDR1 MNHEY, CDR2 SVGAGI.